The 9 T cell receptor beta chains given below trace back to one sample, sequenced in a study of PD-L1 blockade in urothelial cancer. Using immunoSEQ multiplex PCR, the repertoire was profiled, and TCRdb retains in-frame clones only, with some absent. The sample shows 45,000 to 55,000 clones, less than 85% of them seen only once. The time point denotes: pretreatment peripheral blood. The sample was PBMCs, taken around atezolizumab (anti-PD-L1) treatment. The receptors were sampled from a man between 65 and 85 years old with urothelial cancer.

V and J are TRBV4-1 and TRBJ2-7, with a tentative D call TRBD2 (5 bases). The CDR3 spans 15 residues. Germline-derived CDR1 and CDR2 are MGHRA and YSYEKL. V gave up 0 bases and J gave up 2 bases, with 11 bases separating them. The CDR3 sequence is CASSQDPSSPYEQYF. In DNA form, the CDR3 reads TGCGCCAGCAGCCAAGATCCTAGCTCTCCCTACGAGCAGTACTTC.

This clone qualifies as hyperexpanded. The rearrangement uses TRBV21-1 and TRBJ2-1; TRBD2 is the table's D call, not checked against the DNA. TRBV21-1 is a known pseudogene. CDR3 length: 16 residues. The CDR3 DNA reads TGTGCCAGCAGCCCATCGGCCGGGACAGCCCGGGGGGGGCAGTTCTTC. Amino acids: CASSPSAGTARGGQFF.

Worth noting for this clone: This same CDR3 is encoded by further DNA sequences in the sample. The chain is built from TRBV9 and TRBJ2-1; 7 bases fit TRBD2. V was pared by 2 bases and J by 0 bases, with 2 bases of the junction left unmatched. The CDR3 extends over 15 amino acids. Germline assignment: CDR1 SGDLS and CDR2 YYNGEE. The CDR3 nucleotides read TGTGCCAGCAGCGTGGGCGGGGGCTCCTACAATGAGCAGTTCTTC. Translating gives CASSVGGGSYNEQFF. The entire variable domain, with the rest obtained from reference TRBV9 and TRBJ2-1, is as follows: DSGVTQTPKHLITATGQRVTLRCSPRSGDLSVYWYQQSLDQGLQFLIQYYNGEERAKGNILERFSAQQFPDLHSELNLSSLELGDSALYFCASSVGGGSYNEQFFGPGTRLTVL.

The chain carries TRBV28 and TRBJ2-2; 10 bases align to TRBD1. J gave up 5 bases and V 7 bases, and 7 bases lay outside the gene matches. CDR1 is MDHEN, CDR2 SYDVKM, per germline. This CDR3 has 15 residues. Written as DNA, the CDR3 is TGTGCCAGCAACCCGGGACAGGGGATTACCGGGGAGCTGTTTTTT. It codes for CASNPGQGITGELFF.

The V call is TRBV11-2, the J call TRBJ2-1; TRBD2 is a possible D gene (6 bases). The CDR3 is made up of 14 amino acids. Germline CDR1 and CDR2: SGHAT and FQNNGV. Trimming removed 5 bases from V and 1 base from J, with 9 bases in between. The CDR3 region has the DNA TGTGCCAGCAGCCCCAGCGGGTCCTACAATGAGCAGTTCTTC. Amino acid sequence: CASSPSGSYNEQFF.

This clone was seen ten or more times. This chain links TRBV6-1 with TRBJ1-2; D not resolved. V shed 4 bases and J shed 0 bases, with 6 bases lying between them. The CDR3 sequence is 13 residues long. Germline V gene sequence: CDR1 MNHNS, CDR2 SASEGT. In nucleotides, the CDR3 is TGTGCCAGCAGTGGAACAGCTAACTATGGCTACACCTTC. Amino acid sequence: CASSGTANYGYTF.

DNA for the CDR3: TGTGCCAGCAGTTACTCGGGGCGATCTACCTACGAGCAGTACTTC. Protein product: CASSYSGRSTYEQYF. This chain uses TRBV6-5 with TRBJ2-7, with TRBD1 as a possible D gene (5 bases). The germline CDR1 and CDR2 sequences are MNHEY and SVGAGI. The V gene lost 0 bases and the J gene lost 2 bases, with 11 bases spanning the gap. CDR3 length: 15 amino acids.

This rearrangement joins TRBV7-9 to TRBJ2-2; 8 nucleotides match TRBD1. There are 19 residues in the CDR3. Germline values: CDR1 SEHNR, CDR2 FQNEAQ (reference sequence). Trimming took 2 bases from V and 3 from J; bases not matched to a gene: 14. The CDR3 is CASSLRGPGTGQYTGELFF. In DNA form, the CDR3 reads TGTGCCAGCAGCTTAAGGGGGCCCGGGACAGGACAGTACACCGGGGAGCTGTTTTTT.

This chain joins TRBV2 and TRBJ2-5; D may be TRBD1 (5 bases). Deletions cut 4 bases from V and 5 bases from J, with 8 bases between. This CDR3 spans 12 amino acids. The V gene's germline CDR1 is SNHLY and CDR2 FYNNEI. CDR3 nucleotide sequence: TGTGCCAGCAGTGTAGGGGTGGAGACCCAGTACTTC. It encodes CASSVGVETQYF.